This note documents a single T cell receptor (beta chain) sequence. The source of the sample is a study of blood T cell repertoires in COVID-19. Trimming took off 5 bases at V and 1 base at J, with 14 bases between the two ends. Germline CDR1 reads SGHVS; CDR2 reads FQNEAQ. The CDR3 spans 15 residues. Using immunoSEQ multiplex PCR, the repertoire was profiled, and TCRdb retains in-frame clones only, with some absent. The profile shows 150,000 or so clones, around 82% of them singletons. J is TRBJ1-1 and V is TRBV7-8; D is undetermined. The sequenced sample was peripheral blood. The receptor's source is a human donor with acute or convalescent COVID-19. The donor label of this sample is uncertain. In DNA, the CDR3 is TGTGCCAGCAGCCCCGTCGCCAGGTCGAACACTGAAGCTTTCTTT. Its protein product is CASSPVARSNTEAFF.